Shown below are 30 T cell receptor beta chains from a single sample sequenced in a study of cytomegalovirus exposure and HLA in healthy donors. 60 Vbeta and 13 Jbeta primers were used in PCR. Generated by immunoSEQ multiplex PCR, the TCRdb table keeps only in-frame clones and is missing some. Among 35,000 to 45,000 clones, roughly 50% were seen once, and the ten largest hold less than 7%. The sequenced sample consisted of PBMCs. These receptors all stem from a woman between 40 and 50 years old in good health and CMV-seropositive.

V usage is TRBV11-1 and J usage is TRBJ2-1; 9 bases align to TRBD2. The CDR3 length is 16 residues. After removal of 5 bases from V and 4 bases from J, the junction contained 9 bases not matched to a gene. CDR1 and CDR2 (germline): SGHAT, FQDESV (reference sequence). CDR3: CASSPRASGVYNEQFF. Here the CDR3 DNA reads TGTGCCAGCAGCCCCCGTGCTAGCGGGGTGTACAATGAGCAGTTCTTC.

This clone was counted between two and nine times. The rearrangement links TRBV7-8 to TRBJ1-5, with D perhaps matching TRBD1 (5 bases). V was shortened by 1 base and J by 2 bases, with 12 bases between the two germline ends. There are 16 residues in the CDR3. Germline V gene sequence: CDR1 SGHVS, CDR2 FQNEAQ. The CDR3 loop reads CASSLGAQGGNQPQHF. As DNA, the CDR3 is TGTGCCAGCAGCTTAGGAGCGCAGGGCGGCAATCAGCCCCAGCATTTT.

The chain couples TRBV5-4 to TRBJ2-3; 8 bases are shared with TRBD2. V dropped 0 bases and J dropped 1; count of bases not matched to a gene: 10. Germline V gene lookup returns CDR1 SGHNT and CDR2 YYREEE (reference sequence). The CDR3 contains 18 residues. The CDR3 loop reads CASSLVVLGLGGTDTQYF. In DNA, the CDR3 is TGTGCCAGCAGCTTGGTCGTCCTGGGACTAGGGGGCACAGATACGCAGTATTTT. Full variable domain (missing parts from reference TRBV5-4 and TRBJ2-3): ETGVTQSPTHLIKTRGQQVTLRCSSQSGHNTVSWYQQALGQGPQFIFQYYREEENGRGNFPPRFSGLQFPNYSSELNVNALELDDSALYLCASSLVVLGLGGTDTQYFGPGTRLTVL.

This sequence joins TRBV7-2 and TRBJ2-7; TRBD2 matches 8 bases. The CDR3 loop spans 15 amino acids. The J segment lost 3 bases and the V segment lost 0 bases, leaving 4 bases of the junction unmatched. The germline V gene encodes CDR1 SGHTA and CDR2 FQGNSA. The CDR3 coding sequence is TGTGCCAGCAGCTTAGCGACGGGGGGGCACTACGAGCAGTACTTC. Amino acid sequence: CASSLATGGHYEQYF.

As to this clone: This is likely a read error, given that the CDR3 carries no conserved phenylalanine or tryptophan at its end. CDR3 sequence (DNA): TGTGCCAGCAGCCAAGATTGGGTTAGGCATAATGGCACAGATACGCAGTATCTT. Protein product: CASSQDWVRHNGTDTQYL. The chain recombines TRBV14 with TRBJ2-3; D remains ambiguous. The V end was cut by 0 bases, the J end by 1 base, with 17 bases between. Germline CDR1 and CDR2: SGHDN and FVKESK. There are 18 residues in the CDR3.

V is TRBV9 and J is TRBJ2-6; no definite D call. V gave up 7 bases and J gave up 2 bases, with 10 bases separating them. The CDR3 is 14 amino acids. The germline gives CDR1 SGDLS, CDR2 YYNGEE. CDR3 amino acids: CASRCGTGANVLTF. Written as DNA, the CDR3 is TGTGCCAGCCGTTGTGGCACTGGGGCCAACGTCCTGACTTTC.

There are a few counts of this clone. This sequence joins TRBV7-9 and TRBJ2-2, with D uncertain. CDR1 SEHNR and CDR2 FQNEAQ come from the germline V gene (reference sequence). V lost 1 base to trimming and J lost 3 bases, with 3 bases between them. This CDR3 has 13 amino acids. The CDR3 sequence: CASSLEHTGELFF. The CDR3 nucleotides are TGTGCCAGCAGCTTAGAGCACACCGGGGAGCTGTTTTTT.

V gene TRBV5-1 combines with J gene TRBJ2-5, with 7 positions matching TRBD2. CDR1 is SGHRS and CDR2 is YFSETQ in the germline V gene. Trimming at V came to 2 bases and at J to 5 bases, leaving 6 bases not matched to a gene. The CDR3 extends over 14 amino acids. CDR3 coding DNA: TGCGCCAGCAGCTTATCGGGGGGTCGGGAGACCCAGTACTTC. As protein: CASSLSGGRETQYF.

The chain combines TRBV27 with TRBJ2-1; 7 bases agree with TRBD1. There are 14 residues in the CDR3. V lost 6 bases and J lost 6; bases outside the gene matches: 8. The V gene's germline CDR1 is MNHEY and CDR2 SMNVEV (reference sequence). CDR3 coding DNA: TGTGCCAGCAGGAGACAGGGAGTGAGCAATGAGCAGTTCTTC. This translates into CASRRQGVSNEQFF.

This clone appeared once. The rearrangement links TRBV28 to TRBJ1-4, with 9 bases fitting TRBD1. Germline lookup yields CDR1 MDHEN and CDR2 SYDVKM. Losses at the gene ends were 3 bases for V and 8 bases for J; bases not matched to a gene: 7. This CDR3 comprises 15 residues. The CDR3 here is CASSLPGTGNEKLFF. The CDR3 DNA is TGTGCCAGCAGTTTGCCCGGGACAGGGAACGAAAAACTGTTTTTT.

In its sample, this clone is medium-sized. The V gene is TRBV2, the J gene TRBJ2-7; D is possibly TRBD2 (7 bases). The CDR3 totals 13 residues. Germline values: CDR1 SNHLY, CDR2 FYNNEI. The germline V and J ends were trimmed by 5 bases and 5 bases, with 13 bases remaining between them. CDR3 sequence (DNA): TGTGCCAGCAGTAATTGGGGGGGGCACGAGCAGTACTTC. The encoded protein is CASSNWGGHEQYF.

The chain recombines TRBV5-6 with TRBJ1-5, with D tentatively TRBD1 (5 bases). CDR3 length equals 13 residues. Trimming cost V 0 bases and J 5 bases, with 6 bases left between them. Germline values: CDR1 SGHDT, CDR2 YYEEEE. CDR3 loop: CASSLGGDQPQHF. The CDR3 nucleotides read TGTGCCAGCAGCTTGGGGGGGGATCAGCCCCAGCATTTT.

This clone was counted between two and nine times. This sequence joins TRBV18 and TRBJ1-1; D may be TRBD1 (5 bases). V was trimmed by 3 bases and J by 5 bases, leaving 25 bases between them. This CDR3 has 18 amino acids. The germline CDR1 and CDR2 sequences are KGHSH and LQKENI. The CDR3 region has the DNA TGTGCCAGCTCACCGTACTCCGGGACTGGGTCGTTTAGAACTGAAGCTTTCTTT. Protein: CASSPYSGTGSFRTEAFF.

The rearrangement uses TRBV7-9 and TRBJ1-5; D is unclear. Germline V lookup: CDR1 SEHNR, CDR2 FQNEAQ (reference sequence). This CDR3 region has 13 residues. Trimming removed 1 base from V and 7 bases from J, with 8 bases in between. The DNA of the CDR3 is TGTGCCAGCAGCTTAGGGCTTGGCCAGCCCCAGCATTTT. Translating gives CASSLGLGQPQHF.

This clone has just a few counts. V gene TRBV19 combines with J gene TRBJ1-1; 9 bases fit TRBD1. The trim removed 4 bases at V and 3 bases at J, leaving 6 bases unmatched. Germline V lookup: CDR1 LNHDA, CDR2 SQIVND (reference sequence). The CDR3 contains 15 residues. The CDR3 reads CASSTSDRGDTEAFF. The CDR3 DNA reads TGTGCCAGTAGTACGTCCGACAGGGGGGACACTGAAGCTTTCTTT.

The rearrangement joins TRBV5-4 to TRBJ2-6; D is unclear. The V gene's germline CDR1 is SGHNT and CDR2 YYREEE (reference sequence). This CDR3 contains 15 residues. Trimming left V 4 bases short and J 0 bases short, with 8 bases between. In nucleotides, the CDR3 is TGTGCCAGCAGCCCGCGCTTCTCTGGGGCCAACGTCCTGACTTTC. This encodes CASSPRFSGANVLTF.

The genes are TRBV7-3 and TRBJ2-2, with D uncertain. V was cut by 5 bases and J by 2 bases, with 6 bases left in between. The CDR3 totals 13 residues. Germline CDR1 and CDR2: SGHTA and FQGTGA. The DNA of the CDR3 is TGTGCCAGCAGCGAGACTAACACCGGGGAGCTGTTTTTT. Its protein is CASSETNTGELFF.

The chain has TRBV4-1 and TRBJ2-1, with D tentatively TRBD2 (6 bases). The CDR3 sequence is 18 residues long. V was clipped by 1 base and J by 1 base, with 17 bases between them. The V gene's germline CDR1 is MGHRA and CDR2 YSYEKL. The CDR3 sequence is CASSQGIGGEGSYNEQFF. In DNA form, the CDR3 reads TGCGCCAGCAGCCAAGGTATCGGGGGTGAGGGGTCCTACAATGAGCAGTTCTTC.

This clone came up a few times. The chain couples TRBV6-6 to TRBJ2-3, with D unclear. The germline V and J ends were trimmed by 4 bases and 4 bases, with 15 bases remaining between them. From germline, CDR1 is MNHNY and CDR2 SVGAGI (reference sequence). This CDR3 has 15 amino acids. CDR3 DNA: TGTGCCAGCAGTTCTCCGACCACTCTAGCAGATACGCAGTATTTT. It translates to CASSSPTTLADTQYF.

This clone was detected a few times. The rearrangement links TRBV27 to TRBJ2-5; D gene unclear. Trimming removed 2 bases at V and 5 bases at J, with 12 bases between. CDR1 is MNHEY, CDR2 SMNVEV, per germline (reference sequence). This CDR3 spans 14 amino acids. CDR3 amino acids: CASSLNAIAETQYF. Written as DNA, the CDR3 is TGTGCCAGCAGTTTAAACGCTATAGCCGAGACCCAGTACTTC.

The chain has TRBV2 and TRBJ1-1, with 8 bases matching TRBD1. This CDR3 is built from 14 residues. CDR1 and CDR2 from the germline V gene are SNHLY and FYNNEI. With 5 bases clipped from V and 7 bases from J, the junction kept 9 bases outside the gene matches. The DNA for the CDR3 is TGTGCCAGCAGTCTCGAGACAGGGGCGATTGAAGCTTTCTTT. This translates into CASSLETGAIEAFF.

This chain connects TRBV5-1 to TRBJ1-3; D remains unclear. CDR1 SGHRS and CDR2 YFSETQ come from the germline V gene. V lost 6 bases and J lost 1, with 14 bases in between. CDR3 length equals 15 residues. The chain's CDR3 is CASTPLAGSGNTIYF. CDR3 in DNA: TGCGCCAGCACCCCCCTGGCGGGGTCTGGAAACACCATATATTTT.

A few counts support this clone. The chain employs TRBV6-6 and TRBJ1-1, with unresolved D. V was trimmed by 2 bases and J by 1 base, leaving 8 bases between them. Per the germline V gene, CDR1 is MNHNY and CDR2 is SVGAGI (reference sequence). The CDR3 loop spans 14 amino acids. The CDR3 spells CASSYGPTNTEAFF. Here the CDR3 DNA reads TGTGCCAGCAGTTACGGGCCGACGAACACTGAAGCTTTCTTT.

In its sample, this clone was seen a few times. CDR3 bases: TGTGCCAGCAGTGTTCGGGGTGAAGCTTTCTTT. This gives the protein CASSVRGEAFF. V is TRBV2 and J is TRBJ1-1, with D unclear. The ends were cut back, 4 bases at V and 7 bases at J, with 7 bases in the middle. Germline V CDR1 and CDR2: SNHLY, FYNNEI. CDR3 size: 11 residues.

The chain uses TRBV7-3 and TRBJ1-6, with D possibly being TRBD1 (6 bases). CDR3 length equals 16 residues. Germline values: CDR1 SGHTA, CDR2 FQGTGA. The ends were cut back, 1 base at V and 7 bases at J, with 14 bases in the middle. This CDR3 is CASSLNAPGQNSPLHF. The CDR3 nucleotides are TGTGCCAGCAGCTTAAATGCCCCTGGACAGAATTCACCCCTCCACTTT.

In its sample, this clone was seen a few times. The chain recombines TRBV11-2 with TRBJ2-5; TRBD2 aligns across 10 bases. Trimming cost V 4 bases and J 3 bases; bases outside gene matches: 14. The CDR3 runs 18 residues. Germline V CDR1 and CDR2: SGHAT, FQNNGV. The CDR3 DNA is TGTGCCAGCAGCTCAAACTTAGCGGGGGGAGTCTCGAAAGAGACCCAGTACTTC. It translates to CASSSNLAGGVSKETQYF.

This clone was seen a few times. V and J are TRBV13 and TRBJ2-3, with D hard to call. Trimming shortened V by 7 bases and J by 8 bases, and 22 bases separated the two germline ends. Germline lookup yields CDR1 PRHDT and CDR2 FYEKMQ (reference sequence). The CDR3 totals 15 residues. Here the CDR3 reads CASTPGRSLLGTQYF. As DNA, the CDR3 is TGTGCCAGCACCCCCGGCAGGTCCCTACTGGGTACGCAGTATTTT. Full variable domain (outside the CDR3, taken from reference TRBV13 and TRBJ2-3): AAGVIQSPRHLIKEKRETATLKCYPIPRHDTVYWYQQGPGQDPQFLISFYEKMQSDKGSIPDRFSAQQFSDYHSELNMSSLELGDSALYFCASTPGRSLLGTQYFGPGTRLTVL.

The chain employs TRBV19 and TRBJ2-1, with a weak D call TRBD1 (6 bases). This CDR3 spans 12 amino acids. The germline CDR1 and CDR2 sequences are LNHDA and SQIVND (reference sequence). V lost 7 bases to trimming and J lost 8 bases, with 12 bases between them. CDR3 coding DNA: TGTGCCAGTATAGGGGGTTCGGATGAGCAGTTCTTC. Translation: CASIGGSDEQFF.

This chain uses TRBV11-3 with TRBJ2-5, with D maybe TRBD2 (5 bases). Trimming shortened V by 5 bases and J by 2 bases, and 9 bases separated the two germline ends. The V gene's germline CDR1 is SGHNT and CDR2 YENEEA. The CDR3 length is 13 residues. CDR3 amino acids: CASSPPGQETQYF. CDR3 in DNA: TGTGCCAGCAGCCCCCCGGGGCAAGAGACCCAGTACTTC. The whole variable domain, remainder taken from reference TRBV11-3 and TRBJ2-5, is EAGVVQSPRYKIIEKKQPVAFWCNPISGHNTLYWYLQNLGQGPELLIRYENEEAVDDSQLPKDRFSAERLKGVDSTLKIQPAELGDSAVYLCASSPPGQETQYFGPGTRLLVL.

V gene TRBV7-6 combines with J gene TRBJ2-7; maybe TRBD1 (6 bases). V shed 6 bases and J shed 0 bases, with 12 bases lying between them. CDR1 SGHVS and CDR2 FNYEAQ come from the germline V gene. The CDR3 runs 14 residues. The CDR3: CASRETGLSYEQYF. The CDR3 nucleotides read TGTGCCAGCAGGGAAACAGGGCTCTCCTACGAGCAGTACTTC.